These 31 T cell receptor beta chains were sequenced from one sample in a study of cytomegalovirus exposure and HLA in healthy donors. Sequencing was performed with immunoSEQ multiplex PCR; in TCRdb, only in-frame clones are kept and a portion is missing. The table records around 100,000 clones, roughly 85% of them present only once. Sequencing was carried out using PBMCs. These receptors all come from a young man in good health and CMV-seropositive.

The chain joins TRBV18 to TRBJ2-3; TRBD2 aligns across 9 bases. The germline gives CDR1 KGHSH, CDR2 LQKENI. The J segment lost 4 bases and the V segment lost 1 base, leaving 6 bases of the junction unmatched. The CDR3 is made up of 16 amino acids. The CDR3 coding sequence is TGTGCCAGCTCACCACAGAGCGGGAGGTGGGCAGATACGCAGTATTTT. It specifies CASSPQSGRWADTQYF.

The CDR3 protein is CASSIQGSAIGQPQHF. CDR3 sequence (DNA): TGTGCCAGTAGTATACAAGGCAGCGCCATAGGTCAGCCCCAGCATTTT. The V and J genes are TRBV19 and TRBJ1-5; D is unclear. V lost 2 bases to trimming and J lost 6 bases, with 17 bases between them. Germline V lookup: CDR1 LNHDA, CDR2 SQIVND (reference sequence). The CDR3 has 16 amino acids.

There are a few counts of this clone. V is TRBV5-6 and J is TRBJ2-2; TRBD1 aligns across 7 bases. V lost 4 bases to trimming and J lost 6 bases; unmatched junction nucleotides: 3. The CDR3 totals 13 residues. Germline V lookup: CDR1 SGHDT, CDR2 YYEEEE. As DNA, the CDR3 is TGTGCCAGCAGCCCCCAGGGGGCCGGGGAGCTGTTTTTT. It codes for CASSPQGAGELFF.

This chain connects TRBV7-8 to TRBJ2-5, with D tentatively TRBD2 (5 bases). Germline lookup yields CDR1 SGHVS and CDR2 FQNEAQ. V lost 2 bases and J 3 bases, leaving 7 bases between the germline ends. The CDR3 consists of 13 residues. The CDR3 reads CASSLRGKETQYF. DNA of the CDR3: TGTGCCAGCAGCTTACGAGGGAAAGAGACCCAGTACTTC.

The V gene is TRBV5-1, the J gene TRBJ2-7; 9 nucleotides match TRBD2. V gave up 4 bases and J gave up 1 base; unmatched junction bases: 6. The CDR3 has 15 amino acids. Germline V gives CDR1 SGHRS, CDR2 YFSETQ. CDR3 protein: CASSPAGGHSYEQYV. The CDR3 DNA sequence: TGCGCCAGCAGCCCAGCGGGAGGTCATTCCTACGAGCAGTACGTC.

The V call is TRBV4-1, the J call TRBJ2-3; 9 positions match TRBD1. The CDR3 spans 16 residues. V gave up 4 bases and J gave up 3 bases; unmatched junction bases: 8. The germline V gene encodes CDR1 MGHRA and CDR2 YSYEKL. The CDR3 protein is CASSPKGQGSTDTQYF. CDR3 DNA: TGCGCCAGCAGCCCCAAGGGACAGGGTTCGACAGATACGCAGTATTTT.

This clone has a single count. The CDR3 protein is CASSPGGGGQETQYF. In nucleotides, the CDR3 is TGTGCCAGCAGCCCAGGCGGGGGAGGCCAAGAGACCCAGTACTTC. The chain is built from TRBV7-9 and TRBJ2-5; 7 bases align to TRBD2. CDR3 length: 15 residues. In germline, CDR1 is SEHNR, CDR2 FQNEAQ (reference sequence). The V gene end was trimmed by 5 bases and the J gene end by 1 base; junction bases not matched to a gene: 7.

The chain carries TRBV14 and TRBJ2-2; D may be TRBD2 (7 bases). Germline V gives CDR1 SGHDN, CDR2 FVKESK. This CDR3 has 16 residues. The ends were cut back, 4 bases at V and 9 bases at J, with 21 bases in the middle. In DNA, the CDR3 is TGTGCCAGCAGCCGCGGGGGCATCAGCACCGCCAGGGAGCTGTTTTTT. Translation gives CASSRGGISTARELFF.

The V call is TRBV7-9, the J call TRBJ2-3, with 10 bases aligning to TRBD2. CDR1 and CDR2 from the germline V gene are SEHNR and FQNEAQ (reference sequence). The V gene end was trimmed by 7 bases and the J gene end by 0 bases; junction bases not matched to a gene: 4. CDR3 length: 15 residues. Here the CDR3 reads CASKVTSGSTDTQYF. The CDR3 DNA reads TGTGCCAGCAAAGTGACTAGCGGGAGCACAGATACGCAGTATTTT.

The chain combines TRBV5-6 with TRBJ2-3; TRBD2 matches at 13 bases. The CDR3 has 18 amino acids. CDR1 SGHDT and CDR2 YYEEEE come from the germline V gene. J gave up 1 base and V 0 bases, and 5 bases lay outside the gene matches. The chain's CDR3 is CASSLGLAGGGGTDTQYF. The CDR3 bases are TGTGCCAGCAGCTTGGGACTAGCGGGAGGAGGGGGCACAGATACGCAGTATTTT.

CDR3: CASSLHGEAFF. Here the CDR3 DNA reads TGCGCCAGCAGCCTACATGGTGAAGCTTTCTTT. The J gene is TRBJ1-1, the V gene TRBV4-1; D not resolved. V was trimmed by 4 bases and J by 7 bases, leaving 7 bases between them. This CDR3 has 11 amino acids. From germline, CDR1 is MGHRA and CDR2 YSYEKL.

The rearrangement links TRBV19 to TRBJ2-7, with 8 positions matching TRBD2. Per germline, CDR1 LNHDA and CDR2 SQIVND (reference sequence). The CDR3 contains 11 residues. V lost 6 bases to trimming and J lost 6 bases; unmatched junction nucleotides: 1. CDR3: CASRAGVEQYF. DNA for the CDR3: TGTGCCAGTAGAGCGGGAGTCGAGCAGTACTTC.

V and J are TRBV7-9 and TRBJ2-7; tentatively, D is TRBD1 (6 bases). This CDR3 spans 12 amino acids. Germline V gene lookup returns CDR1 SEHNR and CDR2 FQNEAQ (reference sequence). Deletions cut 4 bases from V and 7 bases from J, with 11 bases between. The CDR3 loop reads CASSSSGTEQYF. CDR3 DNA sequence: TGTGCCAGCAGCTCCTCCGGGACAGAGCAGTACTTC.

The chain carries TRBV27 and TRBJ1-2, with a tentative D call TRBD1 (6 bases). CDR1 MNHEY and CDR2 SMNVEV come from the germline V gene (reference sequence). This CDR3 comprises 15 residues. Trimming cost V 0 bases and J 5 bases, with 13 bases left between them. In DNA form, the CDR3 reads TGTGCCAGCAGTTTATCGGCGGGGGCGCGGTATGGCTACACCTTC. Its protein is CASSLSAGARYGYTF.

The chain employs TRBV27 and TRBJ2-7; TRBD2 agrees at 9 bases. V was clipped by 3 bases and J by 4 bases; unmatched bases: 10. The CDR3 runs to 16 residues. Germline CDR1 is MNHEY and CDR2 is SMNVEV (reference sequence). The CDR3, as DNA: TGTGCCAGCAGTTTTTATGGCGGGAGGGCCTTTTACGAGCAGTACTTC. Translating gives CASSFYGGRAFYEQYF.

CDR3 loop: CASSVLGGLGGDTQYF. CDR3 bases: TGTGCCAGCAGCGTATTAGGCGGTTTAGGTGGAGATACGCAGTATTTT. The chain recombines TRBV9 with TRBJ2-3; D not resolved. Between the trimmed V and J ends, which lost 1 base and 5 bases, there was a span of 17 bases. There are 16 residues in the CDR3. Germline CDR1 is SGDLS and CDR2 is YYNGEE.

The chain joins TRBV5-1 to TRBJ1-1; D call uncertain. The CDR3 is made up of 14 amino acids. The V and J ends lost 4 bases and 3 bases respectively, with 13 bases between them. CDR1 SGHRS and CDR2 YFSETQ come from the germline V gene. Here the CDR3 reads CASSESPDDTEAFF. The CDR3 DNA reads TGCGCCAGCAGCGAATCCCCAGATGACACTGAAGCTTTCTTT.

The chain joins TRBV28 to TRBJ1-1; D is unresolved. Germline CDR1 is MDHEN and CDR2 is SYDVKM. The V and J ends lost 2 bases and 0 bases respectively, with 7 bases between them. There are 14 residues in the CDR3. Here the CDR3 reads CASSLLPMNTEAFF. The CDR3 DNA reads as TGTGCCAGCAGTTTACTACCCATGAACACTGAAGCTTTCTTT. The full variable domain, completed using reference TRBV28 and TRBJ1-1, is DVKVTQSSRYLVKRTGEKVFLECVQDMDHENMFWYRQDPGLGLRLIYFSYDVKMKEKGDIPEGYSVSREKKERFSLILESASTNQTSMYLCASSLLPMNTEAFFGQGTRLTVV.

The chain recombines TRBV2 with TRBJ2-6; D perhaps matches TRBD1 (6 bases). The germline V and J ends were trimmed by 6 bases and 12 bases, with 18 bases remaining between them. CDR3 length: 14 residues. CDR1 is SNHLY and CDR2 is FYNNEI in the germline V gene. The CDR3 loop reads CASRGDTSGGVLTF. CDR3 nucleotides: TGTGCCAGCAGGGGGGACACTTCGGGCGGCGTCCTGACTTTC.

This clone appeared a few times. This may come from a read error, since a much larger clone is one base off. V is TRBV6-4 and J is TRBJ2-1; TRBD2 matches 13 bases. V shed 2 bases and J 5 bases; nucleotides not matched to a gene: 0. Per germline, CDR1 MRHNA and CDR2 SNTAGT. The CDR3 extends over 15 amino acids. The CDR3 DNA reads TGTGCCAGCAGTGACGGGACTAGCGGGAACAATGAGCAGTTCTTC. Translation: CASSDGTSGNNEQFF.

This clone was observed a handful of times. The CDR3 here is CASSYRGSNQPQHF. As DNA, the CDR3 is TGTGCCAGCAGTTACAGGGGTAGCAATCAGCCCCAGCATTTT. This sequence joins TRBV27 and TRBJ1-5, with 7 bases matching TRBD1. The trim removed 4 bases at V and 0 bases at J, leaving 0 bases unmatched. Germline V gene lookup returns CDR1 MNHEY and CDR2 SMNVEV (reference sequence). The CDR3 is 14 amino acids.

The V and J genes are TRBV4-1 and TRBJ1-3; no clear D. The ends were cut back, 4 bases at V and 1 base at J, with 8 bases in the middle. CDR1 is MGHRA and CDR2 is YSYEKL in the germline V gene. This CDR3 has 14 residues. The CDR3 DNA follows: TGCGCCAGCAGCCGACTGATTTCTGGAAACACCATATATTTT. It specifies CASSRLISGNTIYF.

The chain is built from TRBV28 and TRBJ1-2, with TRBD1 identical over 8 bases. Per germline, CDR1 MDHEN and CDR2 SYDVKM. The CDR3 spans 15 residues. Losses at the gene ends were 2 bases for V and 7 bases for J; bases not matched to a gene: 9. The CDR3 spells CASSLSTGTGVGYTF. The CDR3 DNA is TGTGCCAGCAGTTTAAGTACCGGGACAGGTGTTGGCTACACCTTC.

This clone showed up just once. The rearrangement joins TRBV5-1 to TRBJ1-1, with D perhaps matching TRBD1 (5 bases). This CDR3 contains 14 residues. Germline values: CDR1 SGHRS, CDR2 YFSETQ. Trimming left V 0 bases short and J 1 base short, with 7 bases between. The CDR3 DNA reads TGCGCCAGCAGCTTGGCCACAGGGAACACTGAAGCTTTCTTT. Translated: CASSLATGNTEAFF.

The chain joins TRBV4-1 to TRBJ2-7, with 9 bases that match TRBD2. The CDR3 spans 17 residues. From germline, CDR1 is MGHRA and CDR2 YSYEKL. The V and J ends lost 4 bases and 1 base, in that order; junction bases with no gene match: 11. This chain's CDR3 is CASSLWWASGTSYEQYF. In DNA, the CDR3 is TGCGCCAGCAGCCTTTGGTGGGCTAGCGGGACTTCCTACGAGCAGTACTTC.

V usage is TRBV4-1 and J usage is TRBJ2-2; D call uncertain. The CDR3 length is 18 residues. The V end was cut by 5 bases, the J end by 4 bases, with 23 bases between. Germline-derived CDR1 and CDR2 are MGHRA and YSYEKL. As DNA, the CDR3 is TGCGCCAGCAGCGATGCTGTTTTAGTGTTTCGCGGCACCGGGGAGCTGTTTTTT. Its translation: CASSDAVLVFRGTGELFF.

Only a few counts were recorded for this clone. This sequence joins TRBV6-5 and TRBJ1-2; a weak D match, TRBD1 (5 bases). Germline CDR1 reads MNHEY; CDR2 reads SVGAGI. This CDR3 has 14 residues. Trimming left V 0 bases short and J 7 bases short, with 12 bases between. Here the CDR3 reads CASSYSGPLGGYTF. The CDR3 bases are TGTGCCAGCAGTTACTCGGGGCCCCTTGGTGGCTACACCTTC.

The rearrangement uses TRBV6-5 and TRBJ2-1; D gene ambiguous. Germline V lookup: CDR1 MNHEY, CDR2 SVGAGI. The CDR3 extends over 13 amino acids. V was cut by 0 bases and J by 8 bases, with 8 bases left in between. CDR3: CASSYSNRDEQFF. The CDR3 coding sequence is TGTGCCAGCAGTTACTCGAACCGGGATGAGCAGTTCTTC.

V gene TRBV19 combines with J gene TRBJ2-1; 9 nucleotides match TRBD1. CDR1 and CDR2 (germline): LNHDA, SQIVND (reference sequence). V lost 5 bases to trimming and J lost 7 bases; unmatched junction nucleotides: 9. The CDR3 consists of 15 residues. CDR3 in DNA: TGTGCCAGTAGTCCGACGGGACAGGGCTGGAATGAGCAGTTCTTC. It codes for CASSPTGQGWNEQFF. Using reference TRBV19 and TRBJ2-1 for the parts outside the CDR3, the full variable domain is DGGITQSPKYLFRKEGQNVTLSCEQNLNHDAMYWYRQDPGQGLRLIYYSQIVNDFQKGDIAEGYSVSREKKESFPLTVTSAQKNPTAFYLCASSPTGQGWNEQFFGPGTRLTVL.

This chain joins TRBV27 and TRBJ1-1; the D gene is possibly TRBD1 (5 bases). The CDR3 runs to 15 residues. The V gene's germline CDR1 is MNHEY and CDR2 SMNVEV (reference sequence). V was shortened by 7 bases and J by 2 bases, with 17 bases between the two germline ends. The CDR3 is CASTVGGGFNTEAFF. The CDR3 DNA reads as TGTGCCAGCACCGTGGGGGGGGGTTTTAACACTGAAGCTTTCTTT.

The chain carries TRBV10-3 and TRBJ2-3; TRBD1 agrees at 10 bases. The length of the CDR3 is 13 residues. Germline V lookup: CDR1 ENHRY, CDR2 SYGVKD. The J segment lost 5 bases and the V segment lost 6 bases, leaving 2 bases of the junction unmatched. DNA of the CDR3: TGTGCCATCAGGGACAGGGGGGAAGATACGCAGTATTTT. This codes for CAIRDRGEDTQYF.